This T cell receptor (beta chain) came from a study of blood T cell repertoires in COVID-19. Study overall: Acute-phase and convalescent COVID-19 samples originated in the United States, Italy and Spain. The cDNA or gDNA used as material had been derived from T cells, B-cell-depleted T cells, or PBMCs.

In the study's own analysis: Reference gene primer amplification gave nucleated cell count estimates. The data were produced by immunoSEQ multiplex PCR, yet TCRdb's version contains in-frame clones alone and is incomplete. V, J and clone size derive from that table, while D and trimming were established from the DNA sequence. The table shows 450,000 to 500,000 clones, with around 90% occurring only once. The CDR3 length is 13 residues. CDR1 and CDR2 from the germline V gene are SGHVS and FQNEAQ. V lost 7 bases and J lost 5, with 14 bases in between. This clone occurred a few times. Participant-reported clinical history was the basis for cohort assignment.

Sample: PBMCs or T cells enriched from blood (not recorded which). This TCR was sampled from a woman aged 18 to 35 who had recovered from COVID-19. The chain combines TRBV7-8 with TRBJ2-5; D perhaps matches TRBD2 (5 bases). The CDR3 nucleotides read TGTGCCAGCACCCTCGACCGAGGGGAGACCCAGTACTTC. Translating it yields CASTLDRGETQYF. The full variable domain, with the rest looked up from reference TRBV7-8 and TRBJ2-5, is GAGVSQSPRYKVAKRGQDVALRCDPISGHVSLFWYQQALGQGPEFLTYFQNEAQLDKSGLPSDRFFAERPEGSVSTLKIQRTQQEDSAVYLCASTLDRGETQYFGPGTRLLVL.